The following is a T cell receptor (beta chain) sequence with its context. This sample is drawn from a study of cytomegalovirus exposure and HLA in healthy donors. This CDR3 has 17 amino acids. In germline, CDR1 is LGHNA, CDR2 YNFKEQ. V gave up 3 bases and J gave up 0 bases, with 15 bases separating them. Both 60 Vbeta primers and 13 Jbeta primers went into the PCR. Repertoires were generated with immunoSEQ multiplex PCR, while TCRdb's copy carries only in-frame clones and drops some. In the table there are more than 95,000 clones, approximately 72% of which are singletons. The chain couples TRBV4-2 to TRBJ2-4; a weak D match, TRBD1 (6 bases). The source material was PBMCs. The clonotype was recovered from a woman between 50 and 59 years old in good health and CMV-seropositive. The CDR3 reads CASSQDSQELAKNIQYF. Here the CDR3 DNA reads TGTGCCAGCAGCCAGGACAGCCAGGAACTAGCCAAAAACATTCAGTACTTC.